The T cell receptor (beta chain) under discussion was sequenced for a study of blood T cells in healthy people across ages. This CDR3 is 12 amino acids long. The germline CDR1 and CDR2 sequences are DFQATT and SNEGSKA (reference sequence). Between the trimmed V and J ends, which lost 3 bases and 7 bases, there was a span of 12 bases. A J-beta primer mix and a sample-barcoded 5' primer were used in a second PCR of roughly 7 to 12 cycles. Tags on each cDNA molecule came from a template-switch adaptor with 12 random nucleotides. TCRdb passed the 5' RACE reads through MiXCR, listing each CDR3 protein once. The sample shows about 680,000 distinct CDR3 sequences, more than 40% of them seen only once.

The chain joins TRBV20-1 to TRBJ1-2, with a possible D match to TRBD1 (5 bases). Sequencing used blood. This TCR was recovered from a woman aged 55-75 years in good health. CDR3 bases: TGCAGTGCTAGGGGGCAGGCGGGTGGCTACACCTTC. Translated: CSARGQAGGYTF.